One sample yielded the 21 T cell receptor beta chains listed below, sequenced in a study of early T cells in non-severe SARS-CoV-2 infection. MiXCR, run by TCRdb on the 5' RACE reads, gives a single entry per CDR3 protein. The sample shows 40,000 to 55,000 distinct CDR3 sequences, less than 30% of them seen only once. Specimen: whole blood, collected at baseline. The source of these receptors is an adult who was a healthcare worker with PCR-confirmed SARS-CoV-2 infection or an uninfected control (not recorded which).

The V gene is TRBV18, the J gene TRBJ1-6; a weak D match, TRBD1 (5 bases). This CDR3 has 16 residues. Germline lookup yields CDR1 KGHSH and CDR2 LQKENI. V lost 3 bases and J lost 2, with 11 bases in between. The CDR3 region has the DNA TGTGCCAGCTCACCGGAAGGGGCTACCTATAATTCACCCCTCCACTTT. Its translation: CASSPEGATYNSPLHF.

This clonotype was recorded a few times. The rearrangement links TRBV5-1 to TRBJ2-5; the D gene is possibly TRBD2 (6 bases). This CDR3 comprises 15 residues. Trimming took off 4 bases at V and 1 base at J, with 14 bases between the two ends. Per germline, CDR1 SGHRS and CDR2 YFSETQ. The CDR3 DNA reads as TGCGCCAGCAGCCGGTACGGGAGCCTCCAAGAGACCCAGTACTTC. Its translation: CASSRYGSLQETQYF. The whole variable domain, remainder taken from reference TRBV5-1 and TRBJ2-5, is KAGVTQTPRYLIKTRGQQVTLSCSPISGHRSVSWYQQTPGQGLQFLFEYFSETQRNKGNFPGRFSGRQFSNSRSEMNVSTLELGDSALYLCASSRYGSLQETQYFGPGTRLLVL.

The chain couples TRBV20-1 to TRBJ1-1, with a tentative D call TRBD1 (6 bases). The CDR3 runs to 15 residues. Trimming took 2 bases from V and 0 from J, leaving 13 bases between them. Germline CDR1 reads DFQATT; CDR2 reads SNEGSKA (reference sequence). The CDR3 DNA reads TGCAGTGCTAGACCCCTGCGGACAGTGAACACTGAAGCTTTCTTT. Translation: CSARPLRTVNTEAFF.

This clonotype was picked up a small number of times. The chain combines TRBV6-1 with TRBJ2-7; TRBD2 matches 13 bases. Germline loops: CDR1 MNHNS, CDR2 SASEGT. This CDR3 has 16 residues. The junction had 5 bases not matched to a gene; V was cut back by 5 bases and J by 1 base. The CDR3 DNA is TGTGCCAGCAGTAAGGTACTAGCGGGGGGGTCCTACGAGCAGTACTTC. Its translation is CASSKVLAGGSYEQYF.

For the CDR3, the DNA is TGTGCCAGCAGCCCCCAGGGGGGGAGTACAGATACGCAGTATTTT. Protein product: CASSPQGGSTDTQYF. The chain joins TRBV9 to TRBJ2-3; D is possibly TRBD1 or TRBD2 (7 bases each). V was clipped by 4 bases and J by 3 bases, with 15 bases between them. This CDR3 has 15 amino acids. CDR1 and CDR2 from the germline V gene are SGDLS and YYNGEE.

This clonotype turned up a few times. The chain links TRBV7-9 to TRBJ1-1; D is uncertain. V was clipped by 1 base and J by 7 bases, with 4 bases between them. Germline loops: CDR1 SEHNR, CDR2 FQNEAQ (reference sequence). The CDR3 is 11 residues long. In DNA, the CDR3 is TGTGCCAGCAGCTTAGTCAGTGAAGCTTTCTTT. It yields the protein CASSLVSEAFF.

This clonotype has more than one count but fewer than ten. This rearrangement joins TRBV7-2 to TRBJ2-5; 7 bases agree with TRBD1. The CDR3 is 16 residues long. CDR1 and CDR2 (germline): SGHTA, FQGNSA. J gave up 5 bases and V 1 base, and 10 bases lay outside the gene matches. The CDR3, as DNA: TGTGCCAGCAGCTTAGGCGGTAGGGGGCGCTTGGAGACCCAGTACTTC. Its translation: CASSLGGRGRLETQYF.

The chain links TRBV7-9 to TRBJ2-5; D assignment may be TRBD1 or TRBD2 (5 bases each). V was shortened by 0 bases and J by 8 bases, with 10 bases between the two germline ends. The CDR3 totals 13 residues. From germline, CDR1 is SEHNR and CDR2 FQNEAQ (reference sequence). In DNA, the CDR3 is TGTGCCAGCAGCTTAGCAGGGGCGGGCACCCAGTACTTC. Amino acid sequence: CASSLAGAGTQYF.

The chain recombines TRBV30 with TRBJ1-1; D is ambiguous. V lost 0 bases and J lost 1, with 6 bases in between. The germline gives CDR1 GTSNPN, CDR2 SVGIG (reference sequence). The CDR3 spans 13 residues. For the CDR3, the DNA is TGTGCCTGGAGTGTACAGACGAACACTGAAGCTTTCTTT. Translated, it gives CAWSVQTNTEAFF.

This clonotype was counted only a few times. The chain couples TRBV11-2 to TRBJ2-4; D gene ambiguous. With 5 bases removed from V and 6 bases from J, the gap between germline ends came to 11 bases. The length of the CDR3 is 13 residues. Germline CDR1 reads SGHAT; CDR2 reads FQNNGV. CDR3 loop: CASSPAQGNIQYF. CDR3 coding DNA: TGTGCCAGCAGCCCGGCTCAAGGAAACATTCAGTACTTC.

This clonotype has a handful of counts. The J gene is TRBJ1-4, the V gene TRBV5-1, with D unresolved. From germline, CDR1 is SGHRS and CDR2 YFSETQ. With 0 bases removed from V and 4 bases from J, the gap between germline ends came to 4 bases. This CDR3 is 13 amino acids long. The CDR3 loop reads CASSLGVNEKLFF. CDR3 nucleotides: TGCGCCAGCAGCTTGGGGGTTAATGAAAAACTGTTTTTT.

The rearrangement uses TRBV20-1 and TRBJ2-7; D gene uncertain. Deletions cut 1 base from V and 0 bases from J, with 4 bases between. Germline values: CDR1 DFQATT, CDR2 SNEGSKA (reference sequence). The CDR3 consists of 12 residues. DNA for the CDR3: TGCAGTGCTAGAGGGGTCTCCTACGAGCAGTACTTC. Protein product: CSARGVSYEQYF.

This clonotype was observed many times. The CDR3 region is CASSLRERGRLQETQYF. CDR3 DNA sequence: TGTGCCAGCAGCTTACGGGAGCGGGGGCGGCTACAAGAGACCCAGTACTTC. This chain uses TRBV7-2 with TRBJ2-5, with 8 bases identical to TRBD2. The germline V gene encodes CDR1 SGHTA and CDR2 FQGNSA. The CDR3 covers 17 residues. V gave up 2 bases and J gave up 2 bases; unmatched junction bases: 10.

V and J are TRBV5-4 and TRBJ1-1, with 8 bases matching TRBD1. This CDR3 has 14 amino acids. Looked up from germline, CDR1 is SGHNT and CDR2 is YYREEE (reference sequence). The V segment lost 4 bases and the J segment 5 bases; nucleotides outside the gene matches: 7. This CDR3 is CASSRETGVTEAFF. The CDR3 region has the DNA TGTGCCAGCAGCCGCGAGACAGGGGTAACTGAAGCTTTCTTT.

CDR3 nucleotide sequence: TGCGCCAGCAGTGCCGGGGGCCCCCAAGAGACCCAGTACTTC. Translation gives CASSAGGPQETQYF. The chain couples TRBV10-2 to TRBJ2-5; D possibly matches TRBD1 or TRBD2 (6 bases each). V was clipped by 4 bases and J by 1 base, with 10 bases between them. The CDR3 loop spans 14 amino acids. Germline CDR1 WSHSY, CDR2 SAAADI.

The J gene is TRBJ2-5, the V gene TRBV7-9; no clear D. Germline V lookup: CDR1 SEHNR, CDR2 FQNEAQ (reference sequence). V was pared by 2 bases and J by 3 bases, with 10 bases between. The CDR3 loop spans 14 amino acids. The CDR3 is CASSLIDTEETQYF. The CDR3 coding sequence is TGTGCCAGCAGCTTAATAGATACCGAAGAGACCCAGTACTTC.

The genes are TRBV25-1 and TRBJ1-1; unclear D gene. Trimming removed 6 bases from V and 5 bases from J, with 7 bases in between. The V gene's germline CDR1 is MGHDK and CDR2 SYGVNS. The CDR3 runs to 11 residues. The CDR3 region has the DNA TGTGCCAGCAGCCAACAGACTGAAGCTTTCTTT. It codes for CASSQQTEAFF.

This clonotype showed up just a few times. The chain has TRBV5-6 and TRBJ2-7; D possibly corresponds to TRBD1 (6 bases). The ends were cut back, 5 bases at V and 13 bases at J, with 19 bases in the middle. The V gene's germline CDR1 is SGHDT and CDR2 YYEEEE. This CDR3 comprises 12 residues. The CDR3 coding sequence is TGTGCCAGCAGACTACCCCGTTCGGGGACATACTTC. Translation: CASRLPRSGTYF.

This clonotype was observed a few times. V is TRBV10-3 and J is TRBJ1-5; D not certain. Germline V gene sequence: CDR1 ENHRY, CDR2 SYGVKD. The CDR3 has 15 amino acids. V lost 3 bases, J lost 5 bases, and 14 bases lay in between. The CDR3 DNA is TGTGCCATCAGTGATATTCTGGTCCAGGATCAGCCCCAGCATTTT. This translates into CAISDILVQDQPQHF.

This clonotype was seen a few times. CDR3 nucleotide sequence: TGCGCCAGCCTTCCCGGGACTAGCTTAGCGGATACGCAGTATTTT. This gives the protein CASLPGTSLADTQYF. The chain couples TRBV5-1 to TRBJ2-3, with 9 bases aligning to TRBD2. The CDR3 consists of 15 residues. V dropped 7 bases and J dropped 6; count of bases not matched to a gene: 12. Germline-derived CDR1 and CDR2 are SGHRS and YFSETQ.

The DNA for the CDR3 is TGTGCCAGTAGTGGGGGACAGCGCAATCAGCCCCAGCATTTT. Translating it yields CASSGGQRNQPQHF. The chain combines TRBV19 with TRBJ1-5; 7 positions match TRBD1. Trimming cost V 5 bases and J 2 bases; bases outside gene matches: 3. Germline assignment: CDR1 LNHDA and CDR2 SQIVND (reference sequence). The CDR3 covers 14 residues.